A selection of T cell receptor beta chains follows, all from one sample in a study of cytomegalovirus exposure and HLA in healthy donors. Assay: immunoSEQ multiplex PCR; the TCRdb copy retains only in-frame clones and omits some. The profile shows approximately 190,000 clones, more than 75% of them singletons. The specimen was PBMCs. These receptors all stem from a man aged 25-45 years in good health and CMV-seronegative. Each CDR3 is given with its conserved first and last residue. The D gene is left open where the match is weak. For some rows the clone size is stated as once, few or many, or as a class when expanded; others skip it.

TRBJ2-7	TRBV21-1	-	-	TGTGCCAGCAGCAAAAAAGGGAAAAATAGGGGAACCGGGTCCTACGAGCAGTACTTC	CASSKKGKNRGTGSYEQYF
TRBJ1-5	TRBV28	once	TRBD1	TGTGCCAGCAGTTTCTCAACAGGGGGAGGTCAGCCCCAGCATTTT	CASSFSTGGGQPQHF
TRBJ1-5	TRBV28	-	-	TGTGCCAGCAGTACAGGGCTAGGGCCCCAGCATTTT	CASSTGLGPQHF
TRBJ2-3	TRBV1	-	-	TGCACCAGCAGCCCCCGGACTAGCGGGAGGATTATGGATACGCAGTATTTT	CTSSPRTSGRIMDTQYF
TRBJ2-2	TRBV6-6	-	TRBD1	TGTGCCAGCAGTCGGACAGGGACGAACACCGGGGAGCTGTTTTTT	CASSRTGTNTGELFF
TRBJ1-2	TRBV7-9	-	TRBD1	TGTTCCAGCAGCCTTTGGACAGGGGAGAACTATGGCTACACCTTC	CSSSLWTGENYGYTF
TRBJ2-7	TRBV4-1	-	-	TGCGCCAGCAGCCAAGAACAAAACAGGGTATACGAGCAGTACTTC	CASSQEQNRVYEQYF
TRBJ2-7	TRBV28	-	TRBD2	TGTGCCAGCAAGCTAGCGGGGGCCGGGAACGAGCAGTACTTC	CASKLAGAGNEQYF
TRBJ1-5	TRBV6-1	-	TRBD1	TGTGCCAGCACGGGGGCAGGGGGCCAGCCCCAGCATTTT	CASTGAGGQPQHF
TRBJ2-3	TRBV19	-	-	TGTGCCAGTAGTATAGGCACAGGGACAGATACGCAGTATTTT	CASSIGTGTDTQYF
TRBJ1-5	TRBV6-1	-	-	TGTGCCAGCAAACAGCACAATCAGCCCCAGCATTTT	CASKQHNQPQHF
TRBJ2-7	TRBV9	-	TRBD2	TGTGCCAGCAGCCCAGGACTAGCGGAGAACTACGAGCAGTACTTC	CASSPGLAENYEQYF
TRBJ2-3	TRBV7-9	-	-	TGTGCCAGCAGCTTAGTAGTGGCGGCTAGCACAGATACGCAGTATTTT	CASSLVVAASTDTQYF
TRBJ2-2	TRBV6-1	-	TRBD1	TGTGCCAGCAGTGGGGGGACAGGGTGGGCCGGGGAGCTGTTTTTT	CASSGGTGWAGELFF
TRBJ2-7	TRBV30	few	TRBD2	TGTGCCTGGAGTGTACTTTCGTCTAGCGGGGATTACGAGCAGTACTTC	CAWSVLSSSGDYEQYF
TRBJ2-5	TRBV11-2	-	-	TGTGCCAGCAGCGAGGCCGGGGGGACCCAGTACTTC	CASSEAGGTQYF
TRBJ2-3	TRBV7-9	-	TRBD2	TGTGCCAGCAGAAAGGCATGGGGGACTAGACCGGAAGATACGCAGTATTTT	CASRKAWGTRPEDTQYF
TRBJ2-1	TRBV30	-	TRBD1	TGTGCCTGGAGTGTAAACAGGGGGTATGAGCAGTTCTTC	CAWSVNRGYEQFF
TRBJ2-3	TRBV11-2	-	TRBD1	TGTGCCAGCAGCCCTCAGGGGACAGGCACAGATACGCAGTATTTT	CASSPQGTGTDTQYF
TRBJ1-1	TRBV7-9	-	TRBD1	TGTGCCAGCAGCTTAGTGCGCGACAGGGGGTGGGCTTTCTTT	CASSLVRDRGWAFF
TRBJ2-3	TRBV10-2	-	TRBD2	TGCGCCAGCGGGGGACTAGCGGCCGCAGATACGCAGTATTTT	CASGGLAAADTQYF
TRBJ1-2	TRBV27	-	-	TGTGCCAGCAGTTTATCGGGCGGGGCTGGCGGCTACACCTTC	CASSLSGGAGGYTF
TRBJ2-7	TRBV7-8	-	-	TGTGCCAGCAGCTTAGAGGGGGGGCGCGCCTACGAGCAGTACTTC	CASSLEGGRAYEQYF
TRBJ1-1	TRBV2	-	-	TGTGCCAGCAGACGGGAGGTCACTGAAGCTTTCTTT	CASRREVTEAFF
TRBJ2-6	TRBV27	few	-	TGTGCCAGCAAAAGACGGGGCTCTGGGGCCAACGTCCTGACTTTC	CASKRRGSGANVLTF
TRBJ2-1	TRBV19	-	TRBD2	TGTGCCAGTAGTATTAGCGGGGCGGGAAGCAATGAGCAGTTCTTC	CASSISGAGSNEQFF
TRBJ1-1	TRBV7-9	-	-	TGTGCCAGCAGCCCAGCACTAGTGCAGGTCGACACTGAAGCTTTCTTT	CASSPALVQVDTEAFF
TRBJ1-2	TRBV6-5	once	TRBD1	TGTGCCAGCAGTAGGGACAGGGGGCCCGACGGAGGCTACACCTTC	CASSRDRGPDGGYTF
TRBJ2-2	TRBV6-4	-	-	TGTGCCAGCTCACCCGGGACATTGAACACCGGGGAGCTGTTTTTT	CASSPGTLNTGELFF
TRBJ2-7	TRBV29-1	-	TRBD1	TGCAGCGTAGACCTCTGGACAGGCTCGGGGGAGCAGTACTTC	CSVDLWTGSGEQYF
TRBJ2-7	TRBV5-1	-	-	TGCGCCAGCAGCTCTCCAGGGGGGAGCAGCGAGCAGTACTTC	CASSSPGGSSEQYF
TRBJ1-3	TRBV7-9	-	-	TGTTCCAGCAGACGTGACACCTCGCCTGGAAACACCATATATTTT	CSSRRDTSPGNTIYF
TRBJ1-2	TRBV6-1	-	TRBD1	TGTGCCCTCGAGAGGACAGGGTACTATGGCTACACCTTC	CALERTGYYGYTF
TRBJ2-5	TRBV27	-	TRBD1	TGTGCCAGCAGTTTAGGACAGGAAGAGACCCAGTACTTC	CASSLGQEETQYF
TRBJ2-5	TRBV11-2	-	-	TGTGCCAGCAGCTCACCGAGGAGTCCTTGGCAAGAGACCCAGTACTTC	CASSSPRSPWQETQYF
TRBJ2-3	TRBV28	-	-	TGTGCCAGCGCCGGGGGAGCCACCAGTCGGGTTACGCAGTATTTT	CASAGGATSRVTQYF
TRBJ2-7	TRBV11-1	-	-	TGTGCCAGCAGCTCCTGGACTTCTAACTTC	CASSSWTSNF
TRBJ1-1	TRBV7-9	-	-	TGTTCCAGCAGCTTACAATTAGGACAGAGGGGCACTGAAGCTTTCTTT	CSSSLQLGQRGTEAFF
TRBJ1-1	TRBV7-9	-	-	TGTTCCAGCAGCTCCTATGTGTCAGGGGCGGAGAACACTGAAGCTTTCTTT	CSSSSYVSGAENTEAFF
TRBJ1-2	TRBV25-1	-	-	TGTGCCAGCAGTGACAAAGGCTCTGGACTTCCAAGCTTC	CASSDKGSGLPSF
TRBJ1-4	TRBV5-6	-	-	TGTGCCAGCAGCTCGAGACAAGGCTGGGCTGAAAAACTGTTTTTT	CASSSRQGWAEKLFF
TRBJ2-7	TRBV14	-	-	TGTGCCAGCAGCCAAGTCTCGGGTTTGTTTCGGTACTTC	CASSQVSGLFRYF
TRBJ2-1	TRBV28	-	-	TGTGCCAGCAGTTTCGATGAGCAGTTCTTC	CASSFDEQFF